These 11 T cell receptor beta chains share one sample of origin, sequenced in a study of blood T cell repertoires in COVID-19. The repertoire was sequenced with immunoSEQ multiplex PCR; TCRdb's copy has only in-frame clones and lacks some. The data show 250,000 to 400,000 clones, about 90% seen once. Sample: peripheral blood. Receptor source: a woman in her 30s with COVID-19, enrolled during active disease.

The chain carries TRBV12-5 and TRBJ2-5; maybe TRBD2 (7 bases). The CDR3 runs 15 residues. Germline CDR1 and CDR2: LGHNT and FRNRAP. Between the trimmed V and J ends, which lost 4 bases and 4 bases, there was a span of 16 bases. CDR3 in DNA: TGTGCTAGTGGTTCCCCGGAGGGGGGGGGAGAGACCCAGTACTTC. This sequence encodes CASGSPEGGGETQYF.

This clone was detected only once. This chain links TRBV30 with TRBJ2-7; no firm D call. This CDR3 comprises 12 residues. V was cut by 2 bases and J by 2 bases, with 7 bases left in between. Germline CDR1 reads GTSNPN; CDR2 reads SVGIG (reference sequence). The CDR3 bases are TGTGCCTGGAGTTATGGCCCCTACGAGCAGTACTTC. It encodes CAWSYGPYEQYF.

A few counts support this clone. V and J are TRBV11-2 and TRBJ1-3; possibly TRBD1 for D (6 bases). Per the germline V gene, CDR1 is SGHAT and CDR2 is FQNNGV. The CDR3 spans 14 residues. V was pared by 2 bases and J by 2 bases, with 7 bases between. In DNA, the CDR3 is TGTGCCAGCAGCTTAAACAGGGCTGGAAACACCATATATTTT. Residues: CASSLNRAGNTIYF.

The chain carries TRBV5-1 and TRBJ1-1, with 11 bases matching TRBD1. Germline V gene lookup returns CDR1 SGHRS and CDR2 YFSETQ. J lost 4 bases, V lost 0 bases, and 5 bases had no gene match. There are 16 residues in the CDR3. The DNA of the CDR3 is TGCGCCAGCAGCTTGGGGGCCGGGACAGGGGGCACTGAAGCTTTCTTT. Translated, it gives CASSLGAGTGGTEAFF.

This CDR3 is CASSLRTGGSQPQHF. The CDR3 region has the DNA TGTGCCAGCAGTTTAAGGACAGGGGGCAGTCAGCCCCAGCATTTT. The chain employs TRBV28 and TRBJ1-5; 11 bases are a match to TRBD1. Germline CDR1 is MDHEN and CDR2 is SYDVKM. CDR3 length: 15 residues. The V and J ends lost 2 bases and 6 bases, in that order; junction bases with no gene match: 3.

DNA for the CDR3: TGTGCCAGCAGCTTGTCAGGTCCATTTGGAGATACGCAGTATTTT. Residues: CASSLSGPFGDTQYF. The chain joins TRBV5-4 to TRBJ2-3, with no clear D. The CDR3 sequence is 15 residues long. Deletions cut 1 base from V and 5 bases from J, with 14 bases between. CDR1 and CDR2 (germline): SGHNT, YYREEE (reference sequence).

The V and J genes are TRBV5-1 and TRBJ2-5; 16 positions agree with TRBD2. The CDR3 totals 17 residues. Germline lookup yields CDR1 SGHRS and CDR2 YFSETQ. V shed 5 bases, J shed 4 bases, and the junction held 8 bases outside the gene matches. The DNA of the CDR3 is TGCGCCAGCAGTTCGGGACTAGCGGGAGGGAGAGGAGAGACCCAGTACTTC. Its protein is CASSSGLAGGRGETQYF.

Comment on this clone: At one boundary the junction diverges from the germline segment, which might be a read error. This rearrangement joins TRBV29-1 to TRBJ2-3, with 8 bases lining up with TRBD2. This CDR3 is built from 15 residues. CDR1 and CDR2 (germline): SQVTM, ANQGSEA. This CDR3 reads CSVGGVAGITHTQYF. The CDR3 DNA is TGCAGCGTTGGGGGTGTAGCGGGGATCACACATACGCAGTATTTT.

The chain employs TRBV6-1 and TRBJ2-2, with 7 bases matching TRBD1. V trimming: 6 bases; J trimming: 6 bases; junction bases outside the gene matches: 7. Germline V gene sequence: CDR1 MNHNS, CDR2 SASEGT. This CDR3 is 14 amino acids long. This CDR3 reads CASSTSQGPGELFF. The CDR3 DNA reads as TGTGCCAGCAGCACTTCACAGGGGCCCGGGGAGCTGTTTTTT.

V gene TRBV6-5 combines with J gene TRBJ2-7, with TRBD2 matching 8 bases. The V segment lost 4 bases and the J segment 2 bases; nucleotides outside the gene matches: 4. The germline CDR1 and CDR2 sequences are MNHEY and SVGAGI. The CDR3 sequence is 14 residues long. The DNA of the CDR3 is TGTGCCAGCAGTTCACTAGCGGTGACCTACGAGCAGTACTTC. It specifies CASSSLAVTYEQYF.

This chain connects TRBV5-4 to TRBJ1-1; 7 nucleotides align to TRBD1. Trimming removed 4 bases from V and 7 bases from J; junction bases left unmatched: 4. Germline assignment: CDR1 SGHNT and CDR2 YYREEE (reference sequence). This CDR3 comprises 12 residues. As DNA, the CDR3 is TGTGCCAGCAGCCGGGACAGCGATGAAGCTTTCTTT. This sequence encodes CASSRDSDEAFF.